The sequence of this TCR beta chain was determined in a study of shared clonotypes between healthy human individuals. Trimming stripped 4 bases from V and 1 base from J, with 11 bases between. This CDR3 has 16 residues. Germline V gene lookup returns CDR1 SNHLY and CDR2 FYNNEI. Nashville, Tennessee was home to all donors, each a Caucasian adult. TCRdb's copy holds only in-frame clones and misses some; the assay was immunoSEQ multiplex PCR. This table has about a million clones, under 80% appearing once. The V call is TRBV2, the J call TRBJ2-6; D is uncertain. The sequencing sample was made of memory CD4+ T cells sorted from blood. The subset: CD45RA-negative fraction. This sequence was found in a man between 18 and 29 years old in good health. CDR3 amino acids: CASSARRSSGANVLTF. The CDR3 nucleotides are TGTGCCAGCAGTGCTAGACGAAGTTCTGGGGCCAACGTCCTGACTTTC.